These 9 T cell receptor beta chains were sequenced from one sample in a study of human T cells and chemical hapten exposure. Via MiXCR, TCRdb re-called the RACE reads, giving one row per CDR3 protein. The table records approximately 110,000 distinct CDR3 sequences, 30% to 35% of them present only once. As for time point: patch test 3, about 24 weeks after DPC sensitization. The sample's treatment: therapeutic diphenylcyclopropenone sensitization with weekly scalp DPC. The sequenced sample was whole blood, obtained in connection with sensitization to the hapten diphenylcyclopropenone (DPC). These receptors were obtained from a man in his forties or fifties with alopecia areata. Some clones in this sample may be carry-over from other donors' samples.

V and J are TRBV6-5 and TRBJ2-3; D possibly corresponds to TRBD2 (6 bases). Trimming removed 8 bases at V and 2 bases at J, with 8 bases between. CDR1 and CDR2 from the germline V gene are MNHEY and SVGAGI. The CDR3 runs to 12 residues. CDR3 region: CASAGITDTQYF. The CDR3 DNA reads as TGTGCCAGCGCGGGAATCACAGATACGCAGTATTTT.

The table lists this clonotype with a few counts. This rearrangement joins TRBV29-1 to TRBJ2-7; D gene unclear. Trimming pared 8 bases from V and 0 bases from J, leaving 14 bases between. This CDR3 is 13 amino acids long. The germline V gene encodes CDR1 SQVTM and CDR2 ANQGSEA. The CDR3 is CSSSGDSSYEQYF. CDR3 in DNA: TGCAGCTCCTCGGGCGATAGCTCCTACGAGCAGTACTTC.

J is TRBJ2-7 and V is TRBV11-3, with 7 bases identical to TRBD2. This CDR3 spans 14 amino acids. Germline CDR1 reads SGHNT; CDR2 reads YENEEA. Trimming cost V 2 bases and J 2 bases; bases outside gene matches: 3. The CDR3 sequence: CASSLTAGTYEQYF. CDR3 nucleotides: TGTGCCAGCAGCTTAACAGCGGGAACCTACGAGCAGTACTTC.

The chain combines TRBV7-2 with TRBJ2-1; TRBD2 agrees at 7 bases. Germline V gene lookup returns CDR1 SGHTA and CDR2 FQGNSA. V shed 3 bases, J shed 4 bases, and the junction held 3 bases outside the gene matches. This CDR3 is built from 14 residues. The CDR3 loop reads CASSFSGLYNEQFF. CDR3 DNA sequence: TGTGCCAGCAGCTTTAGCGGGCTGTACAATGAGCAGTTCTTC.

The chain joins TRBV6-5 to TRBJ2-7; 11 bases fit TRBD2. The CDR3 length is 15 residues. Germline CDR1 and CDR2: MNHEY and SVGAGI. V lost 2 bases and J lost 2; bases outside the gene matches: 2. The CDR3 loop reads CASSYELAGAYEQYF. The CDR3 DNA reads as TGTGCCAGCAGTTACGAACTAGCGGGGGCCTACGAGCAGTACTTC.

The table lists this clonotype with a few counts. The chain couples TRBV28 to TRBJ2-7; D is perhaps TRBD2 (6 bases). This CDR3 region has 14 residues. With 5 bases removed from V and 5 bases from J, the gap between germline ends came to 16 bases. Germline V CDR1 and CDR2: MDHEN, SYDVKM. The CDR3 here is CASSLPGLTHEQYF. The CDR3 DNA reads as TGTGCCAGCAGTCTCCCCGGACTAACCCACGAGCAGTACTTC. Variable domain in full (rest from reference TRBV28 and TRBJ2-7): DVKVTQSSRYLVKRTGEKVFLECVQDMDHENMFWYRQDPGLGLRLIYFSYDVKMKEKGDIPEGYSVSREKKERFSLILESASTNQTSMYLCASSLPGLTHEQYFGPGTRLTVT.

The V call is TRBV5-1, the J call TRBJ1-6; TRBD1 is a possible D gene (5 bases). The CDR3 is made up of 15 amino acids. Germline CDR1 SGHRS, CDR2 YFSETQ. V dropped 3 bases and J dropped 8 bases, with 15 bases sitting between them. In DNA, the CDR3 is TGCGCCAGCAGCTCATTGGGAGGGGCCGATTCACCCCTCCACTTT. This translates into CASSSLGGADSPLHF.

The genes are TRBV10-3 and TRBJ1-6; D possibly corresponds to TRBD1 (6 bases). Germline values: CDR1 ENHRY, CDR2 SYGVKD. The CDR3 sequence is 16 residues long. Trimming took 5 bases from V and 4 from J, leaving 15 bases between them. CDR3 DNA sequence: TGTGCCATCAGTTCGACAGGAGAACGTTATAATTCACCCCTCCACTTT. Translation: CAISSTGERYNSPLHF.

The chain combines TRBV9 with TRBJ2-1; 8 bases are a match to TRBD2. The germline gives CDR1 SGDLS, CDR2 YYNGEE. Germline trimming cut 0 bases from V and 2 bases from J; bases unmatched to any gene: 4. The CDR3 sequence is 16 residues long. The CDR3 DNA sequence: TGTGCCAGCAGCGTAGGAGGTAGCGGGACCTACAATGAGCAGTTCTTC. This gives the protein CASSVGGSGTYNEQFF.